The rows below give T cell receptor beta chains drawn from one sample of a study of OX40 agonist ivuxolimab in advanced cancers. Sequenced by immunoSEQ multiplex PCR; TCRdb stores in-frame clones only, minus some. This sample has 60,000 to 80,000 clones, with about 94% found just once. Here the sequenced sample was CD4+ or CD8+ T cells sorted from blood, taken in a trial of the OX40 agonist ivuxolimab. All receptors come from an adult with an advanced solid tumor such as melanoma, head and neck, liver or kidney cancer. CDR3s include the opening cysteine and the closing phenylalanine or tryptophan.

CDR3aa	v_gene	j_gene
CASSPAPWGDHSPLHF	TRBV7-8	TRBJ1-6
CASSPPGTGTSGANVLTF	TRBV18	TRBJ2-6
CASSGAASAVGIQYF	TRBV2	TRBJ2-4
CATLGKEETQYF	TRBV2	TRBJ2-5
CASSSGAFTGELFF	TRBV5-1	TRBJ2-2
CASTRLSLSSYNEQFF	TRBV6-6	TRBJ2-1
CASSMVGGIRSYEQYF	TRBV19	TRBJ2-7
CASSKLSGTENYGYTF	TRBV19	TRBJ1-2
CASSIGGRPYGYTF	TRBV28	TRBJ1-2
CASTLGRQPQHF	TRBV19	TRBJ1-5
CASTHGASGYEQYF	TRBV6-5	TRBJ2-7
CASEPTHQGGEQYF	TRBV19	TRBJ2-7
CASSHLPPFASVVIGELFF	TRBV23-1	TRBJ2-2
CASSPSGGARAKNIQYF	TRBV7-2	TRBJ2-4
CASSPHTEAFF	TRBV7-9	TRBJ1-1
CASRDQGTGVDYGYTF	TRBV5-1	TRBJ1-2
CASSIMMNTEAFF	TRBV19	TRBJ1-1
CASSKHRDGTSSIETQYF	TRBV21-1	TRBJ2-5
CASSEGGRIEQFF	TRBV6-1	TRBJ2-1
CASSESQRQRTVYTF	TRBV10-2	TRBJ1-2
CASSLGGVSNQPQHF	TRBV7-9	TRBJ1-5
CASSLINRETQYF	TRBV7-2	TRBJ2-5
CASSATGIGNQPQHF	TRBV11-2	TRBJ1-5
CASSLGGLAGNTDTQYF	TRBV4-3	TRBJ2-3
CASSYGTSGILHEQYF	TRBV6-5	TRBJ2-7
CASSLRDRLSNQPQHF	TRBV7-8	TRBJ1-5
CASSIRDSPGETQYF	TRBV5-1	TRBJ2-5
CAIQTTREGGNEQFF	TRBV10-3	TRBJ2-1
CASTGQGGTGELFF	TRBV5-1	TRBJ2-2
CASKSRGTGELFF	TRBV2	TRBJ2-2
CASSPGLAGGPYTGELFF	TRBV5-1	TRBJ2-2
CASKMGTGNEKLFF	TRBV9	TRBJ1-4
CASSPRGQGMSDTEAFF	TRBV18	TRBJ1-1
CASSPPSTDTQYF	TRBV18	TRBJ2-3
CASRNLNEKLFF	TRBV28	TRBJ1-4
CASKTGTRTGELFF	TRBV23-1	TRBJ2-2
CASSPSGRANYEQYF	TRBV7-2	TRBJ2-7
CASSPRTGSTEAFF	TRBV18	TRBJ1-1
CASRRQLTYEQYF	TRBV6-5	TRBJ2-7
CASSLVGPMNTEAFF	TRBV5-4	TRBJ1-1